This T cell receptor beta chain was recorded in a study of T cell responses to AZD1222 COVID-19 vaccine. Whole-study findings and limits: Nearly half of the spike-specific TCRs reportedly recognize variant regions that carry no mutations. Repertoire collection took place solely once the T cell response had peaked.

Sequencing used immunoSEQ multiplex PCR; TCRdb keeps in-frame clones, though not all of them. The sample has 100,000 or so clones, 75% to 90% seen once; the top ten hold more than 5%. There are 15 residues in the CDR3. V was clipped by 5 bases and J by 8 bases; unmatched bases: 15. Germline CDR1 GTSNPN, CDR2 SVGIG (reference sequence). As to this clone: Its antigen is unidentified.

The material sequenced was peripheral blood, taken 28 days after the second AZD1222 dose. The receptor's source is an adult who received the AZD1222 COVID-19 vaccine. The V call is TRBV30, the J call TRBJ1-2, with 9 bases fitting TRBD1. The CDR3 DNA is TGTGCCTGGGTAAACTCCCCACAGGGGGCAAGGGGCTACACCTTC. As protein: CAWVNSPQGARGYTF.